This TCR beta chain emerged from a study of identical twins. The length of the CDR3 is 13 residues. The V gene's germline CDR1 is ENHRY and CDR2 SYGVKD. The V and J ends lost 4 bases and 15 bases, in that order; junction bases with no gene match: 11. TCRdb re-called the 5' RACE reads through MiXCR, storing one row per CDR3 protein. The repertoire holds about 790,000 distinct CDR3 sequences, with 18% as singletons. Details on this clonotype: As yet, its antigen is unknown.

Study conclusions and caveats: Analyses of zero insertions could be partly confounded by invariant MAIT and iNKT cells.

These records were also assigned to another study, of T cells expressing NK-cell markers. As that study records: Several donors' CD3+CD56-NKG2C+ cells were dominated by the same clonotypes.

Sequences were obtained from PBMCs. This chain links TRBV10-3 with TRBJ2-1; 8 positions match TRBD2. The sequence was obtained from a woman in her late teens or twenties in good health. CDR3 coding DNA: TGTGCCATCAGTGTTGATAGCGGGGCTCCGTGGTTCTTC. It translates to CAISVDSGAPWFF.